This passage covers 6 T cell receptor beta chains from one sample sequenced in a study of blood T cell repertoires in COVID-19. Data came from immunoSEQ multiplex PCR; TCRdb stores just in-frame clones and leaves some out. The sample lists about 250,000 clones, around 87% occurring once. Sequences were obtained from peripheral blood. The receptors were gathered from a woman aged 55 to 70 with COVID-19, enrolled during active disease.

The chain is built from TRBV6-7 and TRBJ2-5; 9 bases line up with TRBD2. TRBV6-7 is an open reading frame, and its role is uncertain. Losses at the gene ends were 0 bases for V and 6 bases for J; bases not matched to a gene: 14. The CDR3 is 18 amino acids. The CDR3 DNA is TGTGCCAGCAGTTACTCGGGGCGCGGGGGGGCTTCTAGGAAGACCCAGTACTTC. Protein product: CASSYSGRGGASRKTQYF.

The chain has TRBV6-5 and TRBJ1-1, with D possibly matching TRBD1 (6 bases). The CDR3 totals 11 residues. Germline V gene sequence: CDR1 MNHEY, CDR2 SVGAGI. With 6 bases removed from V and 7 bases from J, the gap between germline ends came to 9 bases. CDR3 residues: CASSRQDEAFF. The CDR3 bases are TGTGCCAGCAGCAGACAGGATGAAGCTTTCTTT.

The chain employs TRBV27 and TRBJ2-1; 10 nucleotides line up with TRBD1. Germline V lookup: CDR1 MNHEY, CDR2 SMNVEV (reference sequence). J gave up 6 bases and V 6 bases, and 11 bases lay outside the gene matches. The CDR3 extends over 16 amino acids. CDR3 sequence reads: CASSLIRDRGGNEQFF. The CDR3 region has the DNA TGTGCCAGCAGCCTTATCCGGGACAGGGGTGGCAATGAGCAGTTCTTC.

The V call is TRBV18, the J call TRBJ2-2; unclear D gene. The CDR3 contains 14 residues. Trimming took 6 bases from V and 6 from J, leaving 14 bases between them. Germline V gene sequence: CDR1 KGHSH, CDR2 LQKENI. CDR3 DNA sequence: TGTGCCAGCTCCTCGACACCGCGCCCCGGGGAGCTGTTTTTT. It is translated as CASSSTPRPGELFF.

The rearrangement uses TRBV10-3 and TRBJ1-2; TRBD1 aligns across 7 bases. The CDR3 sequence is 14 residues long. With 7 bases clipped from V and 1 base from J, the junction kept 6 bases outside the gene matches. In germline, CDR1 is ENHRY, CDR2 SYGVKD. CDR3 sequence (DNA): TGTGCCATCAAACAGACAGGGTATAACTATGGCTACACCTTC. Protein sequence: CAIKQTGYNYGYTF.

CDR3 sequence (DNA): TGTGCCAGCTCAAAGACAGGGGCCTACGAGCAGTACTTC. Translation gives CASSKTGAYEQYF. The genes are TRBV18 and TRBJ2-7; 8 bases map to TRBD1. With V trimmed by 5 bases and J by 2 bases, 2 bases remained unmatched. There are 13 residues in the CDR3. CDR1 and CDR2 from the germline V gene are KGHSH and LQKENI.